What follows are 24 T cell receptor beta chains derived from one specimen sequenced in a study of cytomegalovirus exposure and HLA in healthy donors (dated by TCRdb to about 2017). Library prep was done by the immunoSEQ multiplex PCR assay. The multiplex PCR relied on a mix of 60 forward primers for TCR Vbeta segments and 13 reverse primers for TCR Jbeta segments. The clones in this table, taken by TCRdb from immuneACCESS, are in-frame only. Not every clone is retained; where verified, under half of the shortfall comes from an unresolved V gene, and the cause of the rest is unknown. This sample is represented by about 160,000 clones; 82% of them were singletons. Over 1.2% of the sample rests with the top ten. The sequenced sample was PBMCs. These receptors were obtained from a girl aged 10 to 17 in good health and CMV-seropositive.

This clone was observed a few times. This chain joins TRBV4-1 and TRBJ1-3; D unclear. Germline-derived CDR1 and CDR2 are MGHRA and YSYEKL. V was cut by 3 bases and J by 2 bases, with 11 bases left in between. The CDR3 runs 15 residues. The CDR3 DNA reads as TGCGCCAGCAGCCAGGGAGTTATCGCTGGAAACACCATATATTTT. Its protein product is CASSQGVIAGNTIYF.

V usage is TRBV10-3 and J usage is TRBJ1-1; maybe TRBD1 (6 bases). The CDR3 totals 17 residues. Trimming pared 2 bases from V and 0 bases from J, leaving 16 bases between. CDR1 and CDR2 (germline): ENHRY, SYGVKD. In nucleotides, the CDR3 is TGTGCCATCAGTGAGCCCGGCTTGACAGGAGTGAACACTGAAGCTTTCTTT. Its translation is CAISEPGLTGVNTEAFF.

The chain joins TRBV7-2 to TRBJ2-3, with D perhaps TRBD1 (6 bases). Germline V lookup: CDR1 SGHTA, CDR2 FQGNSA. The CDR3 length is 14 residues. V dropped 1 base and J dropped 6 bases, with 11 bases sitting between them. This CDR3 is CASSLEGVPDTQYF. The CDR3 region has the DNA TGTGCCAGCAGCTTAGAGGGGGTCCCGGATACGCAGTATTTT.

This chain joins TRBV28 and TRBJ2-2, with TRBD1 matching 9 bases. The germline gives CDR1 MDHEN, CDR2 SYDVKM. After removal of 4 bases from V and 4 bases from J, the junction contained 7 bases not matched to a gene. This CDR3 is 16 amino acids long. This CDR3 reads CASSSGTGHSTGELFF. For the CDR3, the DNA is TGTGCCAGCAGTTCCGGGACAGGGCATAGCACCGGGGAGCTGTTTTTT. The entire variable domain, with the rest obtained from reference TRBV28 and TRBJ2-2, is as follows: DVKVTQSSRYLVKRTGEKVFLECVQDMDHENMFWYRQDPGLGLRLIYFSYDVKMKEKGDIPEGYSVSREKKERFSLILESASTNQTSMYLCASSSGTGHSTGELFFGEGSRLTVL.

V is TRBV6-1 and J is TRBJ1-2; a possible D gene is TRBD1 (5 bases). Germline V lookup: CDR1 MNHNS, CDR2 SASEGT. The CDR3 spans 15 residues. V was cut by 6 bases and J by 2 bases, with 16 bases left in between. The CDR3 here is CASSFILTANYGYTF. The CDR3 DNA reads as TGTGCCAGCAGCTTCATTTTGACAGCAAACTATGGCTACACCTTC.

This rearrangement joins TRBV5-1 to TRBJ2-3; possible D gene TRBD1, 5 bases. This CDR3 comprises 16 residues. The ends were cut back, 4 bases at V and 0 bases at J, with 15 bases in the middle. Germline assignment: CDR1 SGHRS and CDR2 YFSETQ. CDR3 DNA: TGCGCCAGCAGCCTGGTTTCAGGGTCTAGCACAGATACGCAGTATTTT. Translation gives CASSLVSGSSTDTQYF.

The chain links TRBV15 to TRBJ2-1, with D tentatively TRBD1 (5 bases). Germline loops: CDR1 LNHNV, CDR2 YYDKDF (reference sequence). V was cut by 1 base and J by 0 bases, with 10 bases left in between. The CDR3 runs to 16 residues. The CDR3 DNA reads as TGTGCCACCAGCAGAGGGGGCACTTTCTCCTACAATGAGCAGTTCTTC. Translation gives CATSRGGTFSYNEQFF. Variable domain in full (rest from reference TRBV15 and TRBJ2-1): DAMVIQNPRYQVTQFGKPVTLSCSQTLNHNVMYWYQQKSSQAPKLLFHYYDKDFNNEADTPDNFQSRRPNTSFCFLDIRSPGLGDTAMYLCATSRGGTFSYNEQFFGPGTRLTVL.

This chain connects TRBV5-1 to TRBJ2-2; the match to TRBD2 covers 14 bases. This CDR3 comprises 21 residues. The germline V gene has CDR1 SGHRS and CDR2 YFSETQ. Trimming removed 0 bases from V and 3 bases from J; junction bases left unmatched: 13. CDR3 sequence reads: CASSLEEPGLAGAGDTGELFF. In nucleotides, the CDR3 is TGCGCCAGCAGCTTGGAGGAACCGGGACTAGCGGGAGCAGGGGACACCGGGGAGCTGTTTTTT.

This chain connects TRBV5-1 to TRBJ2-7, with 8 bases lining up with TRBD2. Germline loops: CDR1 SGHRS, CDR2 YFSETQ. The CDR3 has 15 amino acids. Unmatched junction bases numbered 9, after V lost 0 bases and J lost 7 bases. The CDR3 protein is CASSLDLAGPEEQYF. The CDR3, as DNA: TGCGCCAGCAGCTTGGATCTAGCGGGTCCGGAGGAGCAGTACTTC.

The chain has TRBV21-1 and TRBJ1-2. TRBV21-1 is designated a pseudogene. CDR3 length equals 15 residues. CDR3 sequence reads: CASTLRRLNNYGYTF. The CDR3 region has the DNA TGTGCCAGCACCCTGAGGAGGCTTAACAACTATGGCTACACCTTC.

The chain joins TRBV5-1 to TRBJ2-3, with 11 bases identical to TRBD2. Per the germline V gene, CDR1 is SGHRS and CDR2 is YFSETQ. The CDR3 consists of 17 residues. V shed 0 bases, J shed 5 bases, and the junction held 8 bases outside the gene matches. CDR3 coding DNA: TGCGCCAGCAGCTTGGGACTACTAGCGGGGGACCTAGATACGCAGTATTTT. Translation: CASSLGLLAGDLDTQYF. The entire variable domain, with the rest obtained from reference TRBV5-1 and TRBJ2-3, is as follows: KAGVTQTPRYLIKTRGQQVTLSCSPISGHRSVSWYQQTPGQGLQFLFEYFSETQRNKGNFPGRFSGRQFSNSRSEMNVSTLELGDSALYLCASSLGLLAGDLDTQYFGPGTRLTVL.

CDR3 DNA sequence: TGTGCCAGCAGCTTGTTGACAGCGAGCTCCTACAATGAGCAGTTCTTC. This codes for CASSLLTASSYNEQFF. This chain joins TRBV5-5 and TRBJ2-1; maybe TRBD1 (5 bases). Germline loops: CDR1 SGHKS, CDR2 YYEKEE (reference sequence). The CDR3 extends over 16 amino acids. The ends were cut back, 1 base at V and 0 bases at J, with 11 bases in the middle.

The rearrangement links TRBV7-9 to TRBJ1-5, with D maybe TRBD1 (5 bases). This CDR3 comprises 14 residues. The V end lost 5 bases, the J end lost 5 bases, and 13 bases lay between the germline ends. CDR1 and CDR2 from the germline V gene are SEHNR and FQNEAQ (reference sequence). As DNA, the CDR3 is TGTGCCAGCAGCCAGGGAACTTCGGATCAGCCCCAGCATTTT. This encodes CASSQGTSDQPQHF.

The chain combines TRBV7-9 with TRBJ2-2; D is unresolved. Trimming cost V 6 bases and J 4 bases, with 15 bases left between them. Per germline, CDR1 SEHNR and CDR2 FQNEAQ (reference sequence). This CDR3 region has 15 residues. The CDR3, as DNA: TGTGCCAGCAGTACTGCCGAGCGCCCCACCGGGGAGCTGTTTTTT. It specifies CASSTAERPTGELFF.

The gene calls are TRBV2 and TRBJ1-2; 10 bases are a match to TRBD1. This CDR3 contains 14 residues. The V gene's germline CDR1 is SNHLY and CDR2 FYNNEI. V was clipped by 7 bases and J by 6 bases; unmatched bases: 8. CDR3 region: CASNRDRGSDGYTF. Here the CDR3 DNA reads TGTGCCAGCAACCGGGACAGGGGTAGTGATGGCTACACCTTC.

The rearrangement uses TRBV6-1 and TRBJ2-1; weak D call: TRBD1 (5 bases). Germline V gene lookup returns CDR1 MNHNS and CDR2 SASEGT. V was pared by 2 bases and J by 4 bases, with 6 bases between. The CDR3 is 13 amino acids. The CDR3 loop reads CASSEPGYNEQFF. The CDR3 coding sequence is TGTGCCAGCAGTGAACCAGGGTACAATGAGCAGTTCTTC.

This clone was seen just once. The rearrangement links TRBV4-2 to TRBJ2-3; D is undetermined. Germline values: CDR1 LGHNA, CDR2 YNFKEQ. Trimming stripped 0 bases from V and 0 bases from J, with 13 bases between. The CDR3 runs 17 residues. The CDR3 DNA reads TGTGCCAGCAGCCAAGATCTTAGCCTACTTAGCACAGATACGCAGTATTTT. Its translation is CASSQDLSLLSTDTQYF.

The CDR3 bases are TGTGCCAGCAGCCCTTTAGATACGCAGTATTTT. It specifies CASSPLDTQYF. The chain has TRBV7-9 and TRBJ2-3; D is unclear. Germline CDR1 SEHNR, CDR2 FQNEAQ (reference sequence). Deletions cut 5 bases from V and 5 bases from J, with 5 bases between. The length of the CDR3 is 11 residues.

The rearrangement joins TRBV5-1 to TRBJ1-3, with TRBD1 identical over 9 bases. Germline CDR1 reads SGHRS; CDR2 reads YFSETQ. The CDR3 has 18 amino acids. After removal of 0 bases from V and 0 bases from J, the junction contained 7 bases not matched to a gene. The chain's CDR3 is CASSLAGTGSYSGNTIYF. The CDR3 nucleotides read TGCGCCAGCAGCTTGGCCGGGACAGGGTCTTACTCTGGAAACACCATATATTTT.

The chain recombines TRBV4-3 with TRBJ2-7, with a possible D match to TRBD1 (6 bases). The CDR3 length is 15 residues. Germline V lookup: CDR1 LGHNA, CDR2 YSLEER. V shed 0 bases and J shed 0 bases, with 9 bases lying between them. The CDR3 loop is CASSQDADSSYEQYF. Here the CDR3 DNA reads TGCGCCAGCAGCCAAGATGCGGACAGCTCCTACGAGCAGTACTTC.

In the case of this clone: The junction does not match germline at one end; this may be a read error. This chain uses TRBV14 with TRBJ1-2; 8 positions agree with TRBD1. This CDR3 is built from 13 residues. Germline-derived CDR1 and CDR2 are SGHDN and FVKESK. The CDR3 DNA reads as TGTGCCAGCAGTCAAGTCCCAGGGGGCGGCTACACCTTC. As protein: CASSQVPGGGYTF.

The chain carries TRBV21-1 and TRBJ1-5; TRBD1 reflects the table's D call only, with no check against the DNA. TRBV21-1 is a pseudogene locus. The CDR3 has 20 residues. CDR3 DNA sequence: TGTGCCAGCAGCAAAGTTACGGACAGGGGGCCGGGTTATAGCAATCAGCCCCAGCATTTT. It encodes CASSKVTDRGPGYSNQPQHF.

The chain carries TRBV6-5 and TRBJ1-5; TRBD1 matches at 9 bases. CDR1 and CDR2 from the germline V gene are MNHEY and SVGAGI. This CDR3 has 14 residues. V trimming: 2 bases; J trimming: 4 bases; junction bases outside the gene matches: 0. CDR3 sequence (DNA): TGTGCCAGCAGTTACGGGACAGGGAATCAGCCCCAGCATTTT. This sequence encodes CASSYGTGNQPQHF.

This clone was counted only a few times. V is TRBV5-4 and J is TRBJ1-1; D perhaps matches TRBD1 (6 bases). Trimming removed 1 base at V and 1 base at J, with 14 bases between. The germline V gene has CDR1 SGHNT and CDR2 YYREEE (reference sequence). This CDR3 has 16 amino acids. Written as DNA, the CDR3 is TGTGCCAGCAGCTTGTCTGGGGGCTTGGGGAACACTGAAGCTTTCTTT. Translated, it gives CASSLSGGLGNTEAFF.